One and the same sample provided the 25 T cell receptor beta chains below, sequenced in a study of shared clonotypes between healthy human individuals. Data came from immunoSEQ multiplex PCR; TCRdb stores just in-frame clones and leaves some out. Among more than 450,000 clones listed, 75% to 85% were seen once. The sequencing sample was made of PBMCs. The receptors originated from a middle-aged woman in good health. Some clones in this sample may be carry-over from other donors' samples.

The rearrangement links TRBV10-3 to TRBJ2-1; 9 bases are shared with TRBD2. V lost 6 bases, J lost 8 bases, and 5 bases stayed unmatched. The CDR3 is 13 amino acids. Germline V lookup: CDR1 ENHRY, CDR2 SYGVKD. As DNA, the CDR3 is TGTGCCATCAGGGCGGGAGGGCCCGATGAGCAGTTCTTC. Translating it yields CAIRAGGPDEQFF.

This clone was detected a few times. The rearrangement joins TRBV4-1 to TRBJ2-2; perhaps TRBD1 as D (5 bases). Between the trimmed V and J ends, which lost 3 bases and 2 bases, there was a span of 13 bases. Germline-derived CDR1 and CDR2 are MGHRA and YSYEKL. CDR3 length: 16 amino acids. The CDR3 coding sequence is TGCGCCAGCAGCCAGGGCAGGGTCCCTAACACCGGGGAGCTGTTTTTT. Its translation: CASSQGRVPNTGELFF.

Here the CDR3 reads CASSPPGRRETQYF. The CDR3 region has the DNA TGTGCCAGCAGTCCCCCCGGGAGACGCGAGACCCAGTACTTC. The chain is built from TRBV28 and TRBJ2-5; D is possibly TRBD2 (6 bases). The CDR3 sequence is 14 residues long. The V gene lost 5 bases and the J gene lost 5 bases, with 15 bases spanning the gap. The germline CDR1 and CDR2 sequences are MDHEN and SYDVKM. Complete variable domain (other parts from reference TRBV28 and TRBJ2-5): DVKVTQSSRYLVKRTGEKVFLECVQDMDHENMFWYRQDPGLGLRLIYFSYDVKMKEKGDIPEGYSVSREKKERFSLILESASTNQTSMYLCASSPPGRRETQYFGPGTRLLVL.

The CDR3 DNA reads as TGTGCCAGCTCACCACCCTGGACAGGGGACACTGAAGCTTTCTTT. It is translated as CASSPPWTGDTEAFF. J is TRBJ1-1 and V is TRBV18; 9 nucleotides align to TRBD1. This CDR3 region has 15 residues. The ends lost 0 bases at V and 3 bases at J; junction bases unmatched: 2. Germline values: CDR1 KGHSH, CDR2 LQKENI.

V and J are TRBV7-9 and TRBJ2-1; possible D gene TRBD1, 6 bases. Trimming stripped 0 bases from V and 4 bases from J, with 10 bases between. This CDR3 is 15 amino acids long. Germline lookup yields CDR1 SEHNR and CDR2 FQNEAQ (reference sequence). CDR3 sequence (DNA): TGTGCCAGCAGCTTAGCGGGGGCGGCTTACAATGAGCAGTTCTTC. Its protein is CASSLAGAAYNEQFF.

The rearrangement links TRBV29-1 to TRBJ2-2; 7 bases align to TRBD1. The CDR3 is 14 residues long. Germline V gene sequence: CDR1 SQVTM, CDR2 ANQGSEA. The trim removed 6 bases at V and 0 bases at J, leaving 4 bases unmatched. Written as DNA, the CDR3 is TGCAGCGTAGCCGGGACAGCGAACACCGGGGAGCTGTTTTTT. Protein: CSVAGTANTGELFF.

The count of this clone is one. The chain couples TRBV5-1 to TRBJ2-5, with 12 bases identical to TRBD2. The ends lost 4 bases at V and 4 bases at J; junction bases unmatched: 14. From germline, CDR1 is SGHRS and CDR2 YFSETQ. This CDR3 region has 18 residues. The DNA of the CDR3 is TGCGCCAGCAGCCTACCAATAATACTAGCGGGAGGCGGAGAGACCCAGTACTTC. This encodes CASSLPIILAGGGETQYF.

V usage is TRBV19 and J usage is TRBJ2-5; 7 bases are shared with TRBD2. The CDR3 consists of 14 residues. J lost 3 bases, V lost 4 bases, and 5 bases had no gene match. The germline V gene has CDR1 LNHDA and CDR2 SQIVND (reference sequence). CDR3 sequence: CASSSSGTKETQYF. The CDR3 DNA sequence: TGTGCCAGTAGTAGTTCTGGGACTAAAGAGACCCAGTACTTC.

The chain is built from TRBV5-1 and TRBJ1-1; a possible D gene is TRBD1 (6 bases). CDR1 is SGHRS, CDR2 YFSETQ, per germline. The CDR3 has 13 residues. Trimming took 0 bases from V and 7 from J, leaving 10 bases between them. The CDR3 region is CASSLDRAVEAFF. The DNA of the CDR3 is TGCGCCAGCAGCTTGGACAGGGCGGTTGAAGCTTTCTTT.

This chain links TRBV4-3 with TRBJ1-3, with a weak D call TRBD1 (6 bases). V lost 0 bases, J lost 1 base, and 13 bases lay in between. The germline gives CDR1 LGHNA, CDR2 YSLEER. This CDR3 is built from 17 residues. The CDR3 reads CASSQEAAGTSGNTIYF. In nucleotides, the CDR3 is TGCGCCAGCAGCCAAGAGGCCGCGGGGACATCTGGAAACACCATATATTTT.

The CDR3 sequence is CASSFRGLAGAQSTDTQYF. CDR3 nucleotides: TGTGCCAGCAGTTTCCGGGGACTAGCGGGGGCCCAAAGCACAGATACGCAGTATTTT. This sequence joins TRBV28 and TRBJ2-3; 14 bases agree with TRBD2. Germline-derived CDR1 and CDR2 are MDHEN and SYDVKM. This CDR3 is built from 19 residues. Trimming cost V 3 bases and J 0 bases; bases outside gene matches: 8.

The chain recombines TRBV7-2 with TRBJ2-7; D perhaps matches TRBD2 (5 bases). Germline CDR1 and CDR2: SGHTA and FQGNSA. CDR3 length equals 13 residues. Trimming removed 5 bases from V and 6 bases from J, with 14 bases in between. This chain's CDR3 is CASSPERRREQYF. The CDR3 DNA reads TGTGCCAGCAGCCCCGAGCGGAGGCGCGAGCAGTACTTC.

The rearrangement joins TRBV28 to TRBJ1-4, with D hard to call. Germline V gene sequence: CDR1 MDHEN, CDR2 SYDVKM. The germline V and J ends were trimmed by 7 bases and 3 bases, with 15 bases remaining between them. The CDR3 covers 15 residues. CDR3 sequence (DNA): TGTGCCAGCACCCTCAACCGACGAGCTAATGAAAAACTGTTTTTT. Residues: CASTLNRRANEKLFF. The variable domain in full, completed from reference TRBV28 and TRBJ1-4, reads DVKVTQSSRYLVKRTGEKVFLECVQDMDHENMFWYRQDPGLGLRLIYFSYDVKMKEKGDIPEGYSVSREKKERFSLILESASTNQTSMYLCASTLNRRANEKLFFGSGTQLSVL.

This sequence joins TRBV13 and TRBJ2-3; D may correspond to TRBD1 or TRBD2 (7 bases each). Trimming left V 5 bases short and J 2 bases short, with 20 bases between. The CDR3 is 17 residues long. Germline CDR1 and CDR2: PRHDT and FYEKMQ (reference sequence). The CDR3 loop reads CASSETGVAGLTDTQYF. CDR3 coding DNA: TGTGCCAGCAGCGAAACAGGGGTAGCGGGCCTCACAGATACGCAGTATTTT.

The chain carries TRBV6-4 and TRBJ2-2, with no clear D. The V gene's germline CDR1 is MRHNA and CDR2 SNTAGT. The CDR3 extends over 14 amino acids. Deletions cut 5 bases from V and 2 bases from J, with 9 bases between. CDR3 coding DNA: TGTGCCAGCAGTCGGCTAGTTAACACCGGGGAGCTGTTTTTT. It yields the protein CASSRLVNTGELFF.

This chain joins TRBV19 and TRBJ2-2, with 10 positions matching TRBD2. Germline-derived CDR1 and CDR2 are LNHDA and SQIVND (reference sequence). The CDR3 length is 15 residues. With V trimmed by 3 bases and J by 4 bases, 2 bases remained unmatched. CDR3 sequence: CASSILAGVTGELFF. For the CDR3, the DNA is TGTGCCAGTAGTATTCTAGCGGGAGTCACCGGGGAGCTGTTTTTT.

V is TRBV18 and J is TRBJ2-4; D possibly corresponds to TRBD2 (5 bases). CDR1 and CDR2 (germline): KGHSH, LQKENI. This CDR3 contains 15 residues. V was trimmed by 5 bases and J by 0 bases, leaving 11 bases between them. CDR3 DNA: TGTGCCAGCTCAACCGGACTCCTAGCCAAAAACATTCAGTACTTC. Protein product: CASSTGLLAKNIQYF.

This clone was detected only a few times. This sequence joins TRBV6-1 and TRBJ1-2; 8 bases map to TRBD1. V shed 6 bases and J 6 bases; nucleotides not matched to a gene: 6. The CDR3 totals 13 residues. The germline V gene encodes CDR1 MNHNS and CDR2 SASEGT. DNA for the CDR3: TGTGCCAGCAGCAACAGGGGGGTCGATGGCTACACCTTC. Translating gives CASSNRGVDGYTF.

This chain links TRBV9 with TRBJ2-1, with 8 nucleotides matching TRBD2. Trimming at V came to 0 bases and at J to 8 bases, leaving 4 bases not matched to a gene. This CDR3 has 14 amino acids. Germline-derived CDR1 and CDR2 are SGDLS and YYNGEE. CDR3 nucleotide sequence: TGTGCCAGCAGCGTAGCATCCGGGGGGGATGAGCAGTTCTTC. Translation gives CASSVASGGDEQFF. The entire variable domain, with the rest obtained from reference TRBV9 and TRBJ2-1, is as follows: DSGVTQTPKHLITATGQRVTLRCSPRSGDLSVYWYQQSLDQGLQFLIQYYNGEERAKGNILERFSAQQFPDLHSELNLSSLELGDSALYFCASSVASGGDEQFFGPGTRLTVL.

Remarks on this clone: The sample holds other DNA sequences that translate to the same CDR3. The chain uses TRBV6-4 and TRBJ2-3; D is perhaps TRBD1 or TRBD2 (7 bases each). Germline CDR1 MRHNA, CDR2 SNTAGT. V gave up 4 bases and J gave up 3 bases, with 11 bases separating them. The CDR3 runs 14 residues. The CDR3 DNA is TGTGCCAGCAGTGTGCAGGGGGGGACAGATACGCAGTATTTT. Amino acids: CASSVQGGTDTQYF.

The chain carries TRBV5-1 and TRBJ1-4; no firm D call. CDR3 length: 14 amino acids. Deletions cut 0 bases from V and 5 bases from J, with 8 bases between. Germline values: CDR1 SGHRS, CDR2 YFSETQ. Here the CDR3 DNA reads TGCGCCAGCAGCTTGGACAGCCTGAATGAAAAACTGTTTTTT. Protein: CASSLDSLNEKLFF.

The gene calls are TRBV5-1 and TRBJ2-7, with a possible D match to TRBD1 (5 bases). Germline assignment: CDR1 SGHRS and CDR2 YFSETQ. V gave up 0 bases and J gave up 3 bases, with 10 bases separating them. The CDR3 spans 14 residues. As DNA, the CDR3 is TGCGCCAGCAGCTTGGCTCAGGGTATCTACGAGCAGTACTTC. Its translation: CASSLAQGIYEQYF.

This rearrangement joins TRBV2 to TRBJ1-1; D not certain. With 3 bases removed from V and 3 bases from J, the gap between germline ends came to 8 bases. The germline CDR1 and CDR2 sequences are SNHLY and FYNNEI. The CDR3 totals 13 residues. CDR3 amino acids: CASSEGVYTEAFF. As DNA, the CDR3 is TGTGCCAGCAGTGAGGGCGTGTACACTGAAGCTTTCTTT.

V gene TRBV5-1 combines with J gene TRBJ2-1; D perhaps matches TRBD1 (6 bases). Germline V gene data show CDR1 as SGHRS and CDR2 as YFSETQ. CDR3 length equals 13 residues. V lost 3 bases to trimming and J lost 5 bases, with 9 bases between them. The CDR3 region is CASSWGPNNEQFF. CDR3 DNA sequence: TGCGCCAGCAGCTGGGGGCCTAACAATGAGCAGTTCTTC.

The rearrangement links TRBV6-6 to TRBJ2-7, with 9 positions matching TRBD1. Germline V gene data show CDR1 as MNHNY and CDR2 as SVGAGI (reference sequence). Trimming at V came to 7 bases and at J to 2 bases, leaving 6 bases not matched to a gene. The CDR3 is 14 amino acids. This CDR3 is CASTGQGLPYEQYF. CDR3 nucleotide sequence: TGTGCCAGCACCGGACAGGGGCTCCCCTACGAGCAGTACTTC.